A selection of T cell receptor beta chains follows, all from one sample in a study. TCRdb ran MiXCR on the 5' RACE reads and lists one entry per CDR3 protein. This table has approximately 44,000 distinct CDR3 sequences, 25% to 30% appearing once. Input material: memory CD4+ T cells sorted from a lymph node. The receptors shown here come from a female donor with breast cancer. Each CDR3 is given with its conserved first and last residue. The order of the fields is J gene, clone size, D gene, V gene, CDR3 DNA, CDR3 protein. D genes are given only for firm matches. The listing skips clone size in some rows; elsewhere it reads once, few, many or a size class.

TRBJ2-6	few	-	TRBV29-1	TGCAGCGTTGAAGATGAATACTCGACAGTGACGAGCTCTGGGGCCAACGTCCTGACTTTC	CSVEDEYSTVTSSGANVLTF
TRBJ1-1	-	TRBD1	TRBV7-9	TGTGCCAGCAGCCCCGGGACAGTAGAAGCTTTCTTT	CASSPGTVEAFF
TRBJ2-3	few	TRBD2	TRBV9	TGTGCCAGCAGCTCGCCTGCCGGCGGGGGGTTAGATACGCAGTATTTT	CASSSPAGGGLDTQYF
TRBJ2-7	few	-	TRBV7-9	TGTGCCAGCAGCTCGGGACCTAGTCCCTCCTACGAGCAGTACTTC	CASSSGPSPSYEQYF
TRBJ2-7	few	-	TRBV5-1	TGCGCCAGCAGCTTCGACGTAGGTAGCAGCTCCTACGAGCAGTACTTC	CASSFDVGSSSYEQYF
TRBJ2-3	-	TRBD1	TRBV20-1	TGCAGTGCGGACCCGGGACAGAGCACAGATACGCAGTATTTT	CSADPGQSTDTQYF
TRBJ2-1	few	-	TRBV12-3/TRBV12-4	TGTGCCAGCAGGGGTTTTTCTGGCAATGAGCAGTTCTTC	CASRGFSGNEQFF
TRBJ2-7	-	TRBD1	TRBV5-1	TGCGCCAGCAGCCCGACAGGGGGGAACTCCTACAAGCAGTACTTC	CASSPTGGNSYKQYF
TRBJ2-5	-	-	TRBV6-6	TGTGCCAGCAGTTACTCGATGCCGGGATCCAGGGAGACCCAGTACTTC	CASSYSMPGSRETQYF
TRBJ2-7	-	TRBD1	TRBV6-5	TGTGCCAGCAGAGGACAGGGTCGAGACGAGCAGTACTTC	CASRGQGRDEQYF
TRBJ2-3	-	TRBD1	TRBV20-1	TGCAGTGCCCTGGACAGGGGTAGCGCAGATACGCAGTATTTT	CSALDRGSADTQYF
TRBJ2-5	few	-	TRBV11-3	TGTGCCAGCAGCTTAGGGCCCCTTGCGGGAGAGACCCAGTACTTC	CASSLGPLAGETQYF
TRBJ2-7	-	-	TRBV7-8	TGTGCCAGCAGCTTAGGCCAGGGTGGGGAGCAGTACTTC	CASSLGQGGEQYF
TRBJ1-4	-	TRBD1	TRBV7-9	TGTGCCAGCAGCTTGACAGGGATTAATGAAAAACTGTTTTTT	CASSLTGINEKLFF
TRBJ2-1	-	-	TRBV21-1	TGTGCCGGCACCAAAAGGGTTGAGCAGTTCTTC	CAGTKRVEQFF
TRBJ2-7	-	-	TRBV4-1	TGCGCCAGCCGGTTCCCCTACAGGCCCGGGCACTTC	CASRFPYRPGHF
TRBJ2-7	-	-	TRBV5-1	TGCGCCAGCAGCGGAGACGTATCCTACGAGCAGTACTTC	CASSGDVSYEQYF
TRBJ1-5	-	-	TRBV12-3/TRBV12-4	TGTGCCAGCAGTGTCGACAGACCCAATCAGCCCCAGCATTTT	CASSVDRPNQPQHF
TRBJ1-4	-	TRBD1	TRBV5-6	TGTGCCAGCAGCTGGCGGGACAGGGGTGATAAAAAACTGTTTTTT	CASSWRDRGDKKLFF
TRBJ2-3	few	TRBD1	TRBV11-2	TGTGCCAGCAGCGAACCGCTACCGGGACAGGGGCCCCCAGATACGCAGTATTTT	CASSEPLPGQGPPDTQYF
TRBJ2-2	few	TRBD2	TRBV5-1	TGCGCCAGCAGCTTAGGACTAGTCGCCGGGGAGCTGTTTTTT	CASSLGLVAGELFF
TRBJ1-1	many	TRBD1	TRBV5-1	TGCGCCAGCAGCTTTCCCTTGGACAGGGCGAACACTGAAGCTTTCTTT	CASSFPLDRANTEAFF
TRBJ2-2	-	-	TRBV12-3/TRBV12-4	TGTGCCAGCAGTTTACGACAACCTCTGGGGACCGGGGAGCTGTTTTTT	CASSLRQPLGTGELFF
TRBJ2-5	-	TRBD1	TRBV5-4	TGTGCCAGCGGCTCACAGGGGTACCAAGAGACCCAGTACTTC	CASGSQGYQETQYF
TRBJ1-4	-	-	TRBV5-1	TGCGCCAGCAGAGAGACCTACTTAGAAAAACTGTTTTTT	CASRETYLEKLFF
TRBJ2-5	few	TRBD1	TRBV7-6	TGTGCCAGCAGTTCAGGGGGCGCGGAGACCCAGTACTTC	CASSSGGAETQYF
TRBJ2-7	-	-	TRBV27	TGTGCCAGCAGAACCGGACAATCCTACGAGCAGTACTTC	CASRTGQSYEQYF
TRBJ2-1	-	-	TRBV20-1	TGCAGTGCTAGACGGTACAATGAGCAGTTCTTC	CSARRYNEQFF
TRBJ2-7	many	-	TRBV14	TGTGCCAGCAGCCAGTACTACGAGCAGTACTTC	CASSQYYEQYF
TRBJ1-4	few	-	TRBV6-5	TGTGCCAGCAGACAGACAGGAGCTAATGAAAAACTGTTTTTT	CASRQTGANEKLFF
TRBJ2-7	few	-	TRBV9	TGTGCCAGCAGCGTAGACTGGAACTACGAGCAGTACTTC	CASSVDWNYEQYF
TRBJ2-2	many	-	TRBV7-6	TGTGCCAGCAGCTTCGGGGGCACCGGGGAGCTGTTTTTT	CASSFGGTGELFF
TRBJ2-1	-	-	TRBV4-2	TGTGCCAGCAGCCAAGAGATAGCTAGATCTGAGCAGTTCTTC	CASSQEIARSEQFF
TRBJ2-3	-	-	TRBV19	TGTACCAGTAGGAAAGACAAACCCGAGTCTACGCAGTATTTT	CTSRKDKPESTQYF
TRBJ2-2	few	TRBD1	TRBV10-1	TGCGCCAGCACCTCCGGGACAGGGGGCACCGGGGAGCTGTTTTTT	CASTSGTGGTGELFF
TRBJ1-2	few	-	TRBV9	TGTGCCAGCAGCGTAGCTACTAGGGAAAGGGATGGCTACACCTTC	CASSVATRERDGYTF
TRBJ2-3	once	TRBD2	TRBV20-1	TGCAGCGTAGGGGATACTAGCGGGGGGCCTAGCACAGATACGCAGTATTTT	CSVGDTSGGPSTDTQYF